The source of this TCR beta chain is a study of blood T cell repertoires in COVID-19. At the level of the study: Researchers got acute and convalescent COVID-19 samples from the United States, Italy and Spain. T cells, B-cell-depleted T cells, or PBMCs provided the cDNA or gDNA that served as material.

The length of the CDR3 is 16 residues. Germline V gene data show CDR1 as LNHDA and CDR2 as SQIVND (reference sequence). V dropped 3 bases and J dropped 2 bases, with 15 bases sitting between them. As originally analysed: For nucleated cells, counts were estimated from reference gene primer amplification. The table came from immunoSEQ multiplex PCR; TCRdb's copy has only in-frame clones and leaves some out. V, J and clone size were drawn from that table, and D and trimming were deduced from the DNA. The table shows approximately 260,000 clones, with 70% to 90% occurring only once. Sequencing was performed on peripheral blood. The chain combines TRBV19 with TRBJ2-3; D possibly corresponds to TRBD1 (5 bases). This receptor was identified in a woman aged 40-49 years who had recovered from COVID-19. CDR3 DNA: TGTGCCAGTAGTATCATGGTACAGGCACACACAGATACGCAGTATTTT. Translating gives CASSIMVQAHTDTQYF.